Detailed here is one T cell receptor beta chain. Measured with immunoSEQ multiplex PCR; TCRdb has only the in-frame clones, and not every one. The table has just under 95,000 clones, 80% to 90% seen once. The length of the CDR3 is 12 residues. Deletions cut 5 bases from V and 3 bases from J, with 8 bases between. CDR1 and CDR2 from the germline V gene are SEHNR and FQNEAQ (reference sequence). The data stem from a study of a mutant IDH1 vaccine in newly diagnosed glioma. Overall study context: Averaging approximately 40 years of age, treated patients were around 62% male and about 38% female. The therapy given earlier, which was standard therapy, consisted of radiotherapy, temozolomide, or both, and most of the patients received both.

Indicated time point: baseline, week 1 (first vaccination visit). Regarding treatment: pre-vaccination baseline after standard-of-care therapy. The chain uses TRBV7-9 and TRBJ2-7; possible D gene TRBD2, 5 bases. The clonotype comes from a woman in her forties or fifties with glioma. Sequences were derived from PBMCs, sampled from a glioma patient treated with radiotherapy, temozolomide or both. CDR3 region: CASSPRGYEQYF. The CDR3 bases are TGTGCCAGCAGCCCCCGGGGCTACGAGCAGTACTTC.